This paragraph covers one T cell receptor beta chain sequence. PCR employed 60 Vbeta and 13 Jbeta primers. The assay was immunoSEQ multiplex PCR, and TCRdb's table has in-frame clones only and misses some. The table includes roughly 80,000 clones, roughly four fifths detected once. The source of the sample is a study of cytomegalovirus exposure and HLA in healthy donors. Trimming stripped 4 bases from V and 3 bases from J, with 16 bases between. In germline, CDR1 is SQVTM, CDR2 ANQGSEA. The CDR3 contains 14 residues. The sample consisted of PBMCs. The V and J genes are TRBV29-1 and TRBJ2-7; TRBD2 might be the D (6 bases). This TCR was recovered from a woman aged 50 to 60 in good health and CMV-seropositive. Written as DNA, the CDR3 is TGCAGCGTTGTTAAGGGCGGGGAGAACTACGAGCAGTACTTC. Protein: CSVVKGGENYEQYF.